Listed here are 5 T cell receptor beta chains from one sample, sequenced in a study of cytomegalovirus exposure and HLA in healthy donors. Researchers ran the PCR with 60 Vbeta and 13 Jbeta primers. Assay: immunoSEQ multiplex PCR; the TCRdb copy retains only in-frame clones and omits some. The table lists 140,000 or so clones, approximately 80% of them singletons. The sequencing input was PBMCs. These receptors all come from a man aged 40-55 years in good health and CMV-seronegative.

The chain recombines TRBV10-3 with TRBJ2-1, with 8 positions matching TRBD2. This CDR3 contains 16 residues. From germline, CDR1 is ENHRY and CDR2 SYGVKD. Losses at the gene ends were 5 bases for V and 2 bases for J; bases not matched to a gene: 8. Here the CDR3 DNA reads TGTGCCATCAGTTCCCCCCCGACTAGCGCCTACAATGAGCAGTTCTTC. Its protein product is CAISSPPTSAYNEQFF.

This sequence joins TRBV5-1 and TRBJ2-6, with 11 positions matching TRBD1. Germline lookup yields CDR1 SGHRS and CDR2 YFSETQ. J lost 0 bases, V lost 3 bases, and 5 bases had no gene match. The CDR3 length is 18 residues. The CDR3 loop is CASSSGQGVNSGANVLTF. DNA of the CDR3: TGCGCCAGCAGCTCGGGACAGGGGGTAAACTCTGGGGCCAACGTCCTGACTTTC. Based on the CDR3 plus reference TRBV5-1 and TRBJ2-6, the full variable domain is KAGVTQTPRYLIKTRGQQVTLSCSPISGHRSVSWYQQTPGQGLQFLFEYFSETQRNKGNFPGRFSGRQFSNSRSEMNVSTLELGDSALYLCASSSGQGVNSGANVLTFGAGSRLTVL.

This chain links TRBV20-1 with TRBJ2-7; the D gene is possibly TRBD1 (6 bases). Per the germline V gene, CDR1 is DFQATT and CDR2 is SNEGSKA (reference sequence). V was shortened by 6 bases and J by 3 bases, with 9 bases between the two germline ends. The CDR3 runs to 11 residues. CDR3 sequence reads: CSAGQIYEQYF. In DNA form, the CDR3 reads TGCAGTGCCGGACAGATCTACGAGCAGTACTTC.

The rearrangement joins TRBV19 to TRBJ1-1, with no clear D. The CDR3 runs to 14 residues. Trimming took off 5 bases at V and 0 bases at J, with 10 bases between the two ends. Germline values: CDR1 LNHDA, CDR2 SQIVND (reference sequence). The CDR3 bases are TGTGCCAGTAGTTCCGGACTCCTGAACACTGAAGCTTTCTTT. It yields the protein CASSSGLLNTEAFF.

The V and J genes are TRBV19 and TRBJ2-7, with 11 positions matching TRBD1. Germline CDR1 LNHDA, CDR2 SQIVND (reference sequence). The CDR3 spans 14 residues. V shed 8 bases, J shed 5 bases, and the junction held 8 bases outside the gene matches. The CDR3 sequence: CASRRTGGSHEQYF. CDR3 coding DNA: TGTGCCAGTCGCAGGACAGGGGGCTCTCACGAGCAGTACTTC.